The T cell receptor (beta chain) under discussion was sequenced for a study of blood T cells in healthy people across ages. Broader study findings: The study could not conclusively compare naive and antigen-experienced cells, given its unsorted PBMCs.

The J segment lost 6 bases and the V segment lost 0 bases, leaving 6 bases of the junction unmatched. Germline CDR1 reads MNHEY; CDR2 reads SVGEGT. The CDR3 is 15 residues long. A second PCR of about 6 to 12 cycles used a sample-barcoded 5' primer and a J-beta primer mix. Each CDR3 protein gets one entry after TCRdb re-called the 5' RACE reads with MiXCR. This table holds nearly 800,000 distinct CDR3 sequences, around a quarter found once. In regard to this clonotype: Its target is unknown.

These data were also reused for a study on T cells of mothers and their children.

The source of this sequence is a boy between 10 and 17 years old in good health. The chain carries TRBV6-2 or TRBV6-3 and TRBJ2-5; 8 bases match TRBD1. Sequenced input: blood. The CDR3 loop is CASSYSTGEVKTQYF. As DNA, the CDR3 is TGTGCCAGCAGTTACTCGACAGGGGAGGTGAAGACCCAGTACTTC.